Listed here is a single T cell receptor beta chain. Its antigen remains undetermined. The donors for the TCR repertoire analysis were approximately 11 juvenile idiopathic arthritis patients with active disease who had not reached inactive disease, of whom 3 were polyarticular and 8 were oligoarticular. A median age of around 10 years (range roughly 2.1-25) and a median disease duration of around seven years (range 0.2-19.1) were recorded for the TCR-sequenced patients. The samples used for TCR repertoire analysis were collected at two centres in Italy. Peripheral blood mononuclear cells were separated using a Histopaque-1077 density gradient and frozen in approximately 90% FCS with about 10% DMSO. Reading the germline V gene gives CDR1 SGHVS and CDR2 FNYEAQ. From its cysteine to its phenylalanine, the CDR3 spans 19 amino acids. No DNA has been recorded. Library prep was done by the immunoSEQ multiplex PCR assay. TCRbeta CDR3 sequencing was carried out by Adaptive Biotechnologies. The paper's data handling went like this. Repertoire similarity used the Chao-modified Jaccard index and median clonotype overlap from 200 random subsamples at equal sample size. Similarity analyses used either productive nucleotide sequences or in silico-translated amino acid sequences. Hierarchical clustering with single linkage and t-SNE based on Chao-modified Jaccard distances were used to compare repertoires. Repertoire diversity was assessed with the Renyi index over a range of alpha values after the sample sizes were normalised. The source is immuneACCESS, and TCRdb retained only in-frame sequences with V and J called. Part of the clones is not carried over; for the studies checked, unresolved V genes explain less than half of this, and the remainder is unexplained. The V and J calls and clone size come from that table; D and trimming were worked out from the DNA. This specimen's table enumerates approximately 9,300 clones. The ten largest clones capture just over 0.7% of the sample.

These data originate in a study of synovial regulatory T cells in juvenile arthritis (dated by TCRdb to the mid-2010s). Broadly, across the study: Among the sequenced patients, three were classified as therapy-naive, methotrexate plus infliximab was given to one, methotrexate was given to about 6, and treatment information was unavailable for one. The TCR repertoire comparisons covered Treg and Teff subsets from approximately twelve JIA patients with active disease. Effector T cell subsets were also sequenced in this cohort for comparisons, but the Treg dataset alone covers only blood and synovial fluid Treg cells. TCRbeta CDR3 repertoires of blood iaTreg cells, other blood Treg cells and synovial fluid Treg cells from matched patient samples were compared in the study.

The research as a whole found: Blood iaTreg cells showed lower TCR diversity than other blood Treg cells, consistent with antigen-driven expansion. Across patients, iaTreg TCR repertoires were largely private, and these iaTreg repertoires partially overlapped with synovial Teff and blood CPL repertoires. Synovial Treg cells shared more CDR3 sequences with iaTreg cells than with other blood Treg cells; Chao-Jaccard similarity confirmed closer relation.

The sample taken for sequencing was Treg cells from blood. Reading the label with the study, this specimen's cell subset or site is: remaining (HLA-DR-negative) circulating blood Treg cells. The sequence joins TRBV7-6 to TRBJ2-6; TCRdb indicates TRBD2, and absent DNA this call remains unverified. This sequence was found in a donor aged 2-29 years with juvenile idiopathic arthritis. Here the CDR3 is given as CASSLAPSPYFSGANVLTF.